This T cell receptor beta chain was obtained from a study of cytomegalovirus exposure and HLA in healthy donors. The wider study: Per a later analysis, the approximately 700 first-cohort and approximately 120 validation repertoires shared one platform.

Method: immunoSEQ multiplex PCR; TCRdb's copy keeps in-frame clones and lacks some. The sample lists roughly 140,000 clones, around nine tenths occurring once. Study-level points and caveats: CMV antigen specificity was confirmed in vitro for a few CMV-associated chains. For cytomegalovirus status, the classifier reportedly gave diagnoses with high specificity and sensitivity. Associated with cytomegalovirus, according to the listing, were around 160 TCR beta chains.

This clone was counted a single time. What it binds is unknown. This sequence originates from a man between 18 and 35 years old in good health and CMV-seropositive. The material sequenced was PBMCs.

CDR3 coding DNA: TGTGCCAGCAACTACAGGACAGGTGGGGGCGAGCAGTACTTC. This translates into CASNYRTGGGEQYF. The chain is built from TRBV5-4 and TRBJ2-7; 7 bases match TRBD1. Germline V gene data show CDR1 as SGHNT and CDR2 as YYREEE (reference sequence). The J segment lost 6 bases and the V segment lost 6 bases, leaving 12 bases of the junction unmatched. This CDR3 region has 14 residues.